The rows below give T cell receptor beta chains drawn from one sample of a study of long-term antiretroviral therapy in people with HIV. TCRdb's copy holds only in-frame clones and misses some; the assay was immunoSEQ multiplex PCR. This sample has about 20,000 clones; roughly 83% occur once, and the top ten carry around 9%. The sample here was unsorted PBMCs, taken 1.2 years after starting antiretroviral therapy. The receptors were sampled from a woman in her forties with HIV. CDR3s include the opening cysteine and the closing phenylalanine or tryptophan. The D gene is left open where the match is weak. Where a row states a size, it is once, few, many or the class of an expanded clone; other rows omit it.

CDR3: CASSFQGYEQYF
DNA: TGTGCCAGCAGCTTTCAGGGATACGAGCAGTACTTC
D: -
size: once
J: TRBJ2-7
length: 12
V: TRBV5-4

CDR3: CASSSYRDTQYF
DNA: TGTGCCAGCTCATCATACAGAGATACGCAGTATTTT
D: -
size: -
J: TRBJ2-3
length: 12
V: TRBV18

CDR3: CASSQVSGSTYEQYF
DNA: TGCGCCAGCAGCCAAGTCAGCGGCTCGACCTACGAGCAGTACTTC
D: -
size: -
J: TRBJ2-7
length: 15
V: TRBV4-1

CDR3: CASSESRESTDTQYF
DNA: TGCGCCAGCAGTGAGTCGAGGGAGAGCACAGATACGCAGTATTTT
D: -
size: -
J: TRBJ2-3
length: 15
V: TRBV10-1

CDR3: CASSEVGGQIYEQYF
DNA: TGTGCCAGCAGTGAAGTGGGCGGGCAGATCTACGAGCAGTACTTC
D: -
size: -
J: TRBJ2-7
length: 15
V: TRBV6-1

CDR3: CASTITGDRNYEQYF
DNA: TGTGCCAGCACCATAACCGGGGACAGAAACTACGAGCAGTACTTC
D: TRBD1
size: -
J: TRBJ2-7
length: 15
V: TRBV11-2

CDR3: CASSSRSNEQFF
DNA: TGTGCCAGCAGCTCTCGATCGAATGAGCAGTTCTTC
D: -
size: -
J: TRBJ2-1
length: 12
V: TRBV7-2

CDR3: CATSRDRGLSYEQYF
DNA: TGTGCCACCAGCAGAGACAGGGGGCTTTCCTACGAGCAGTACTTC
D: TRBD1
size: -
J: TRBJ2-7
length: 15
V: TRBV15

CDR3: CASNGAGHWEQYF
DNA: TGTGCCAGCAACGGGGCGGGGCATTGGGAACAGTACTTC
D: -
size: medium-sized
J: TRBJ2-7
length: 13
V: TRBV21-1

CDR3: CASSLVAATNTGELFF
DNA: TGTGCCAGCAGCTTAGTTGCCGCTACGAACACCGGGGAGCTGTTTTTT
D: -
size: -
J: TRBJ2-2
length: 16
V: TRBV13

CDR3: CASSHGLAGFYEQYF
DNA: TGTGCCAGCAGCCACGGGCTAGCGGGTTTCTACGAGCAGTACTTC
D: TRBD2
size: -
J: TRBJ2-7
length: 15
V: TRBV14

CDR3: CASRSWGGSYNEQFF
DNA: TGTGCCAGTAGGAGTTGGGGAGGTTCCTACAATGAGCAGTTCTTC
D: -
size: -
J: TRBJ2-1
length: 15
V: TRBV19

CDR3: CASSPGGTVNQPQHF
DNA: TGTGCCAGCAGCCCGGGCGGGACAGTCAATCAGCCCCAGCATTTT
D: TRBD1
size: -
J: TRBJ1-5
length: 15
V: TRBV7-9

CDR3: CASSLGQSRSEAFF
DNA: TGCGCCAGCAGCTTGGGCCAATCCAGAAGTGAAGCTTTCTTT
D: -
size: -
J: TRBJ1-1
length: 14
V: TRBV5-1

CDR3: CASSYPVDRKSTDTQYF
DNA: TGTGCCAGCAGCTATCCTGTGGACAGAAAAAGCACAGATACGCAGTATTTT
D: -
size: -
J: TRBJ2-3
length: 17
V: TRBV5-6

CDR3: CASSSTGVGYGYTF
DNA: TGTGCCAGCAGTTCCACAGGGGTTGGCTATGGCTACACCTTC
D: TRBD1
size: -
J: TRBJ1-2
length: 14
V: TRBV6-6

CDR3: CASSLSTSGNEQFF
DNA: TGTGCCAGCAGCTTATCGACTAGCGGTAATGAGCAGTTCTTC
D: TRBD2
size: -
J: TRBJ2-1
length: 14
V: TRBV7-9

CDR3: CSVVRLYQQETQYF
DNA: TGCAGCGTTGTTCGTCTGTATCAACAAGAGACCCAGTACTTC
D: -
size: -
J: TRBJ2-5
length: 14
V: TRBV29-1

CDR3: CASSTVTSGRETQYF
DNA: TGTGCCAGCAGTACCGTAACTAGCGGGAGAGAGACCCAGTACTTC
D: TRBD2
size: -
J: TRBJ2-5
length: 15
V: TRBV6-5

CDR3: CASSFTGTGNEQYF
DNA: TGCGCCAGCAGCTTCACCGGGACTGGAAACGAGCAGTACTTC
D: -
size: -
J: TRBJ2-7
length: 14
V: TRBV5-1

CDR3: CASSFFRAHRDQETQYF
DNA: TGTGCCAGCAGTTTCTTTCGCGCGCACAGGGATCAAGAGACCCAGTACTTC
D: -
size: -
J: TRBJ2-5
length: 17
V: TRBV28

CDR3: CASSFTANTEAFF
DNA: TGTGCCAGCAGCTTCACAGCGAACACTGAAGCTTTCTTT
D: -
size: -
J: TRBJ1-1
length: 13
V: TRBV5-6

CDR3: CASSVAGQPYGYTF
DNA: TGTGCCAGCAGCGTAGCCGGTCAGCCCTATGGCTACACCTTC
D: -
size: -
J: TRBJ1-2
length: 14
V: TRBV9

CDR3: CASSQLYRTGKGADTQYF
DNA: TGTGCCAGCAGCCAACTTTATCGGACAGGGAAAGGGGCAGATACGCAGTATTTT
D: TRBD1
size: -
J: TRBJ2-3
length: 18
V: TRBV14

CDR3: CSAGTLGELFF
DNA: TGCAGTGCTGGGACCCTCGGGGAGCTGTTTTTT
D: -
size: -
J: TRBJ2-2
length: 11
V: TRBV20-1

CDR3: CASSLGGPEAFF
DNA: TGTGCCAGCAGCTTAGGTGGACCTGAAGCTTTCTTT
D: -
size: -
J: TRBJ1-1
length: 12
V: TRBV7-2

CDR3: CASSLDREGSYTF
DNA: TGTGCCAGCAGCTTGGACAGGGAAGGTAGCTACACCTTC
D: TRBD1
size: -
J: TRBJ1-2
length: 13
V: TRBV7-2

CDR3: CASSSWDRYGYTF
DNA: TGTGCCAGCAGTTCGTGGGACAGATATGGCTACACCTTC
D: TRBD1
size: -
J: TRBJ1-2
length: 13
V: TRBV27

CDR3: CASSLEPLLAGEGRDEQFF
DNA: TGTGCCAGCAGCTTAGAGCCCCTGCTAGCGGGAGAAGGCAGGGATGAGCAGTTCTTC
D: TRBD2
size: -
J: TRBJ2-1
length: 19
V: TRBV7-9

CDR3: CATSDRETEAFF
DNA: TGTGCCACCTCAGACAGGGAGACTGAAGCTTTCTTT
D: TRBD1
size: -
J: TRBJ1-1
length: 12
V: TRBV19

CDR3: CASSSEASYEQYF
DNA: TGTGCCAGCAGTTCAGAGGCGTCCTACGAGCAGTACTTC
D: -
size: -
J: TRBJ2-7
length: 13
V: TRBV6-4

CDR3: CSVWAAANYGYTF
DNA: TGCAGCGTTTGGGCAGCCGCTAACTATGGCTACACCTTC
D: -
size: once
J: TRBJ1-2
length: 13
V: TRBV29-1

CDR3: CASSSLAVFSYEQYF
DNA: TGTGCCAGCAGCTCACTAGCGGTTTTTTCCTACGAGCAGTACTTC
D: TRBD2
size: -
J: TRBJ2-7
length: 15
V: TRBV5-6

CDR3: CASRTPQGTNEKLFF
DNA: TGTGCCAGCAGGACCCCCCAGGGCACGAATGAAAAACTGTTTTTT
D: -
size: -
J: TRBJ1-4
length: 15
V: TRBV28

CDR3: CATSRDRRETQYF
DNA: TGTGCCACCAGCAGAGATCGCCGGGAGACCCAGTACTTC
D: -
size: -
J: TRBJ2-5
length: 13
V: TRBV15

CDR3: CASSKARQGPEAFF
DNA: TGTGCCAGCAGTAAAGCTAGGCAGGGGCCTGAAGCTTTCTTT
D: -
size: once
J: TRBJ1-1
length: 14
V: TRBV9

CDR3: CASSRGGSPETYEQYF
DNA: TGCGCCAGCAGCCGAGGGGGCAGCCCCGAAACCTACGAGCAGTACTTC
D: TRBD1
size: few
J: TRBJ2-7
length: 16
V: TRBV4-3

CDR3: CASSYPGLAGQFF
DNA: TGTGCCAGCAGTTACCCCGGACTAGCGGGACAGTTCTTC
D: TRBD2
size: -
J: TRBJ2-1
length: 13
V: TRBV6-5

CDR3: CASSLEGTTYEQYF
DNA: TGTGCCAGCAGCTTAGAAGGGACTACCTACGAGCAGTACTTC
D: TRBD2
size: few
J: TRBJ2-7
length: 14
V: TRBV7-6

CDR3: CASSLGVISPGELFF
DNA: TGTGCCAGTAGTCTTGGGGTCATATCCCCCGGGGAGCTGTTTTTT
D: -
size: -
J: TRBJ2-2
length: 15
V: TRBV19

CDR3: CSVEDRTSGRGRQYF
DNA: TGCAGCGTTGAAGATCGGACTAGCGGGAGGGGGCGGCAGTACTTC
D: TRBD2
size: -
J: TRBJ2-7
length: 15
V: TRBV29-1

CDR3: CASTRGGSSYEQYF
DNA: TGTGCCAGCACAAGGGGGGGAAGCTCCTACGAGCAGTACTTC
D: -
size: -
J: TRBJ2-7
length: 14
V: TRBV28

CDR3: CASSERLGSSYEQYF
DNA: TGTGCCAGCAGCGAACGACTAGGGTCCTCCTACGAGCAGTACTTC
D: -
size: -
J: TRBJ2-7
length: 15
V: TRBV27

CDR3: CASSITSGSYEQYF
DNA: TGTGCCAGCAGCATCACTAGCGGGAGTTACGAGCAGTACTTC
D: TRBD2
size: once
J: TRBJ2-7
length: 14
V: TRBV7-9

CDR3: CASSLSGLGQPQHF
DNA: TGTGCCAGCAGTTTATCAGGCCTAGGTCAGCCCCAGCATTTT
D: -
size: -
J: TRBJ1-5
length: 14
V: TRBV27

CDR3: CAISGTGTSGGDEQFF
DNA: TGTGCCATCAGTGGCACCGGGACTAGCGGGGGGGATGAGCAGTTCTTC
D: TRBD2
size: -
J: TRBJ2-1
length: 16
V: TRBV10-3